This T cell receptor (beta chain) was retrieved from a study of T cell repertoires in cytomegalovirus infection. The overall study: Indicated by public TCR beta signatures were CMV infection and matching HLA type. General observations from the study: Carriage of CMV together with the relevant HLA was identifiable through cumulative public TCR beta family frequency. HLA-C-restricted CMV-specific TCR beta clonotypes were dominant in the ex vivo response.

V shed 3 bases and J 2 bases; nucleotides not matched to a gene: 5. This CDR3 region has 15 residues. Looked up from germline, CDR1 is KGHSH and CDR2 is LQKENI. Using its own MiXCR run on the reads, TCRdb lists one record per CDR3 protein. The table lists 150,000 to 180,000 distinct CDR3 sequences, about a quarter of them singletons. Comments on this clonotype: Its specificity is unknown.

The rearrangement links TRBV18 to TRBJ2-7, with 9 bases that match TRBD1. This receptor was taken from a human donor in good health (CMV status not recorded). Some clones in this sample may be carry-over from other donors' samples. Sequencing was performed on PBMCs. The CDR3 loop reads CASSPTDRGAYEQYF. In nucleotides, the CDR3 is TGTGCCAGCTCACCCACCGACAGGGGGGCCTACGAGCAGTACTTC.